This T cell receptor (beta chain) was sequenced during a study of T-cell memory formation after mild COVID-19. For the study at large: Clusters of TCRs were largely donor specific. Study observations and caveats: Contracting clones from day 15 to 85 had balanced CD4/CD8; later expanders favoured CD4+. Contracting CD4+ clones were located mainly in CM and EM, and CD8+ clones in EMRA.

This clonotype was detected a few times. Its antigen is not identified. Each CDR3 protein is one row after TCRdb ran MiXCR on the 5' RACE reads. The sample includes about 62,000 distinct CDR3 sequences, 9.3% of them seen just once. CDR1 and CDR2 (germline): KGHDR, SFDVKD. With 12 bases removed from V and 0 bases from J, the gap between germline ends came to 16 bases. The CDR3 extends over 14 amino acids. The source of this sequence is a man aged 18-30 years who had mild COVID-19 (a few samples of this study predate the infection). Cell type and time point are not known. The V call is TRBV24-1, the J call TRBJ1-1, with D uncertain. The sequenced sample was PBMCs or a T cell subset sorted from them (not recorded which). CDR3 protein: CASTTENMNTEAFF. DNA for the CDR3: TGTGCCTCCACCACAGAAAATATGAACACTGAAGCTTTCTTT.